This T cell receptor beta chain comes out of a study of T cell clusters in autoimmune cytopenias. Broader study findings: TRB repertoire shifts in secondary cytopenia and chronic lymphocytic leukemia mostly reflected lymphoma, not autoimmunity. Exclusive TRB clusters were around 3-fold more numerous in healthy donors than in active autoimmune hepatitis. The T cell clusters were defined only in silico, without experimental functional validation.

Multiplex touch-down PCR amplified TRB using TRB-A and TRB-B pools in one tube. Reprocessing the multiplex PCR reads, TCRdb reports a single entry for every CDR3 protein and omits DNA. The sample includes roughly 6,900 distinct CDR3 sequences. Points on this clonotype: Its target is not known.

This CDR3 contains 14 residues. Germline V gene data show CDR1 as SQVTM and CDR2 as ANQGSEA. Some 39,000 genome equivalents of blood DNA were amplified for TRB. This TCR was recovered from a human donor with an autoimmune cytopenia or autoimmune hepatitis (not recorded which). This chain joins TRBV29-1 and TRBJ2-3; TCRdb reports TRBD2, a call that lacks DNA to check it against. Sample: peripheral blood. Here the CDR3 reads CSVRAGASTDTQYF.